This TCR beta chain was identified during a study of beta chain features in type 1 diabetes listed by TCRdb under 2018. Concerning the study at large: No differences in mean age, gender distribution, total cell number or subset yield were found between patients and healthy donors. Across all samples, approximately 98,000,000 sorted cells were examined, and cell number per subset correlated strongly with RNA yield. In the study, TCRB repertoires of sorted circulating CD4+ T cell subsets from recently diagnosed type 1 diabetes patients were compared with those of matched healthy donors. Whereas all 30 or so donors provided naive and central memory subsets, regulatory and stem cell-like memory subsets were isolated from just 8 patients and about 8 healthy donors.

The CDR3 sequence holds 12 residues, the cysteine and phenylalanine included. Only CDR3 DNA is held: 36 bases, read in frame from base 1. After removal of 6 bases from V and 7 bases from J, the junction retains 8 bases not matched to a gene. The germline V gene yields SQVTM for CDR1 and ANQGSEA for CDR2. This clone was seen only a few times. Its antigen has not been determined. Base qualities were left out, and no much larger clone turns up one base away. All of the isolated RNA was reverse transcribed with the High Capacity cDNA Reverse Transcription Kit, so expressed TCRB transcripts were sequenced. Naive, central memory and regulatory T cell samples underwent deep immunoSEQ sequencing, averaging about 3.5 million total reads per sample. Sorted cells were lysed in RLT buffer and RNA was extracted with DNase-treated RNeasy Micro or Mini kits, depending on cell number. Each cell subset was processed separately to prevent cross-contamination, with patient and healthy donor samples processed together. The immunoSEQ multiplex PCR was used to amplify TCRB sequences from cDNA, generating 87-bp fragments that spanned the CDR3 region. The amplicons were sequenced using the Illumina HiSeq platform. The source study handled its data this way. Synthetic template baselines were used to correct PCR bias computationally, reads within Hamming distance 2 were collapsed together, and singletons that could not be merged were discarded. Reads were aligned against IMGT to assign V, D and J genes, CDR3 length and insertions or deletions at six rearrangement sites. Within each subset, clonotype counts were normalized to sorted cell number, and only after that were true diversity and Gini coefficients computed with the tcR R package. The overlap coefficient, calculated on TCRB nucleotide sequences, was used to measure repertoire sharing. Out-of-frame TCRB sequences from naive cells were analyzed to stand in for the pre-selection repertoire. TCRdb mirrors the immuneACCESS table, restricted to in-frame sequences. Some clones are absent from its copies; in checked studies, under half trace to an unresolved V gene, and the reason for the others is unknown. The DNA gave D and trimming, while V, J and clone size come from that table. For this sample the table gives roughly 380,000 clones, of which about 20% were detected only once. Of the sample, about 0.045% falls within the top ten clones.

The paper as a whole reports these results and caveats: Because cDNA rather than genomic DNA was sequenced, highly expressing activated cells could have been over-represented, although no difference in activation and CD3 levels was found between groups. Shorter templates might have been favored by PCR, but patient and control samples were amplified and corrected together, so both groups would have been affected equally by any skew. Naive, central memory and regulatory TCRB repertoires appeared to be more alike among patients than among healthy donors. Because small numbers of individuals were included in the HLA sub-analyses, any influence of HLA type on TCRB rearrangement was left unresolved. Patients with type 1 diabetes made fewer insertions and deleted more nucleotides at VDJ recombination sites, implying thymic rearrangement abnormalities. In all four CD4+ subsets, TCRB CDR3 length was moderately but significantly shorter in type 1 diabetes patients.

A single peripheral blood draw of around 0.11 L on average was collected from each donor into heparinised tubes. Naive, central memory, regulatory and stem cell-like memory CD4+ T cells were sorted on a BD FACSAria II using a panel including CD45RO, CCR7, CD25, CD127, CD95 and CD27. Every sorted population had a purity above 95%. PBMCs were isolated immediately by Lymphoprep density gradient centrifugation and stained directly without culture. So that batch effects would be minimized, each experiment stained and sorted samples in pairs, pairing one healthy donor with one patient. The rearranged segments are TRBV29-1 and TRBJ1-2; 7 of the junction bases match TRBD1. The sequenced sample was naive CD4+ T cells from blood. What this sample's cell subset or site label stands for: true naive CD4+ T cells. The receptor comes from a woman between 18 and 29 years old in good health. The sequenced DNA is TGCAGCGTGCACAGGGGTATTACTGGCTACACCTTC. This yields the protein CSVHRGITGYTF.